One sample yielded the 13 T cell receptor beta chains listed below, sequenced in a study of OX40 agonist ivuxolimab in advanced cancers. TCRdb's table, derived via immunoSEQ multiplex PCR, lists solely in-frame clones and lacks some. Of 20,000 to 30,000 clones in the sample, approximately 79% are singletons; the top ten hold roughly 24%. The source was CD4+ or CD8+ T cells sorted from blood, collected in a trial of the OX40 agonist ivuxolimab. The receptors were sampled from an adult with an advanced solid tumor such as melanoma, head and neck, liver or kidney cancer.

The V and J genes are TRBV5-4 and TRBJ1-5, with D perhaps TRBD1 (5 bases). Germline loops: CDR1 SGHNT, CDR2 YYREEE (reference sequence). Trimming took 5 bases from V and 10 from J, leaving 13 bases between them. This CDR3 has 12 residues. The CDR3 DNA reads as TGTGCCAGCAGTCATCAGGGTTCTCCCCAGCATTTT. Protein sequence: CASSHQGSPQHF.

This clone appeared a few times. This chain links TRBV7-9 with TRBJ1-2; the D is unclear. Germline CDR1 and CDR2: SEHNR and FQNEAQ (reference sequence). CDR3 length: 15 amino acids. The V end lost 4 bases, the J end lost 1 base, and 13 bases lay between the germline ends. As DNA, the CDR3 is TGTGCCAGCAGCTCCTTGAAGGGCAGTAACTATGGCTACACCTTC. Its protein product is CASSSLKGSNYGYTF.

As regards this clone: Other nucleotide sequences in the sample specify the same CDR3. The genes are TRBV5-1 and TRBJ1-1; no reliable D call. CDR3 size: 13 residues. Trimming cost V 0 bases and J 5 bases, with 8 bases left between them. Germline V CDR1 and CDR2: SGHRS, YFSETQ. CDR3 bases: TGCGCCAGCAGCTTGGCCCTGAGGACTGAAGCTTTCTTT. Residues: CASSLALRTEAFF.

The chain joins TRBV27 to TRBJ1-2; D gene ambiguous. The germline V gene has CDR1 MNHEY and CDR2 SMNVEV (reference sequence). The CDR3 runs to 16 residues. The V end was cut by 2 bases, the J end by 7 bases, with 20 bases between. The CDR3, as DNA: TGTGCCAGCAGTTTACAGCCAGGAGGCCCACTGGGTGGCTACACCTTC. It encodes CASSLQPGGPLGGYTF.

The rearrangement links TRBV4-3 to TRBJ1-2; D is possibly TRBD1 (6 bases). Germline CDR1 and CDR2: LGHNA and YSLEER. This CDR3 is built from 15 residues. Trimming cost V 4 bases and J 5 bases, with 17 bases left between them. The CDR3 loop is CASSLLGTPTYGYTF. The CDR3 coding sequence is TGCGCCAGCAGCCTACTTGGGACACCCACTTATGGCTACACCTTC.

This rearrangement joins TRBV7-9 to TRBJ2-1; D is unclear. Germline values: CDR1 SEHNR, CDR2 FQNEAQ (reference sequence). CDR3 length: 12 amino acids. V lost 1 base and J lost 7, with 5 bases in between. As DNA, the CDR3 is TGTGCCAGCAGCTTAGGAATTAATGAGCAGTTCTTC. It codes for CASSLGINEQFF.

The genes are TRBV6-1 and TRBJ2-7, with 8 nucleotides matching TRBD2. CDR1 and CDR2 (germline): MNHNS, SASEGT. The CDR3 runs 16 residues. The junction had 8 bases not matched to a gene; V was cut back by 0 bases and J by 4 bases. CDR3 sequence: CASSEAGGLAFYEQYF. CDR3 DNA sequence: TGTGCCAGCAGTGAAGCGGGAGGACTAGCTTTTTACGAGCAGTACTTC.

The chain links TRBV5-1 to TRBJ2-2; D gene unclear. V lost 4 bases to trimming and J lost 3 bases, with 10 bases between them. The germline V gene has CDR1 SGHRS and CDR2 YFSETQ. CDR3 length: 14 amino acids. The CDR3 loop reads CASSLGLDTGELFF. CDR3 nucleotide sequence: TGCGCCAGCAGCCTAGGCCTGGACACCGGGGAGCTGTTTTTT.

The chain employs TRBV6-5 and TRBJ1-5; D gene ambiguous. Per germline, CDR1 MNHEY and CDR2 SVGAGI. Trimming took off 2 bases at V and 5 bases at J, with 7 bases between the two ends. The CDR3 has 13 residues. For the CDR3, the DNA is TGTGCCAGCAGTTACGGACTTGATCAGCCCCAGCATTTT. Translated, it gives CASSYGLDQPQHF.

The chain carries TRBV28 and TRBJ1-6, with D hard to call. V was shortened by 5 bases and J by 5 bases, with 16 bases between the two germline ends. The CDR3 is 16 amino acids. Germline CDR1 reads MDHEN; CDR2 reads SYDVKM. The CDR3 bases are TGTGCCAGCAGTCCCCCGACGGTTGCCGATAATTCACCCCTCCACTTT. Encoded protein: CASSPPTVADNSPLHF.

The chain has TRBV7-9 and TRBJ2-7, with TRBD1 matching over 11 bases. Trimming removed 5 bases from V and 3 bases from J; junction bases left unmatched: 6. Germline V CDR1 and CDR2: SEHNR, FQNEAQ (reference sequence). The CDR3 is 15 amino acids. The CDR3 protein is CASSPMGQGVYEQYF. CDR3 sequence (DNA): TGTGCCAGCAGCCCAATGGGACAGGGGGTCTACGAGCAGTACTTC. The full variable domain, with the rest looked up from reference TRBV7-9 and TRBJ2-7, is DTGVSQNPRHKITKRGQNVTFRCDPISEHNRLYWYRQTLGQGPEFLTYFQNEAQLEKSRLLSDRFSAERPKGSFSTLEIQRTEQGDSAMYLCASSPMGQGVYEQYFGPGTRLTVT.

V is TRBV27 and J is TRBJ2-7; 9 bases match TRBD1. Trimming cost V 3 bases and J 3 bases; bases outside gene matches: 6. CDR3 size: 15 residues. Germline CDR1 reads MNHEY; CDR2 reads SMNVEV (reference sequence). CDR3 sequence: CASSFVTGGNYEQYF. CDR3 DNA: TGTGCCAGCAGTTTTGTGACAGGGGGGAACTACGAGCAGTACTTC.

The gene calls are TRBV12-1 and TRBJ2-7; TRBD1 is the table's D call, not checked against the DNA. TRBV12-1 is tagged as a pseudogene. This CDR3 comprises 15 residues. The CDR3 is CASSSPDRAFSEQYF. Here the CDR3 DNA reads TGTGCCAGCAGCTCCCCGGACAGGGCGTTCTCAGAGCAGTACTTC.